The clone carrying this T cell receptor beta chain occurred a few times. Its antigen is still unknown. This CDR3 contains 12 residues. Germline V gives CDR1 SGHVS, CDR2 FQNEAQ. V was shortened by 4 bases and J by 9 bases, with 10 bases between the two germline ends. TCRdb reprocessed the RACE reads via MiXCR and lists one record per CDR3 protein. The table has approximately 52,000 distinct CDR3 sequences, approximately 10% seen once. The data are from a study of human T cells and chemical hapten exposure. Noted time point: patch test 1, 2 weeks after DPC sensitization. Treatment of the sample: therapeutic diphenylcyclopropenone sensitization with weekly scalp DPC. The study extracted total RNA from unfractionated whole blood. Study-level results: While controls formed fewer of them, expanded TCRs formed significantly more large CDR3 similarity clusters. TCRs exceeding 1 in 1000 frequency stayed unchanged with DPC sensitization.

Here the sequenced sample was whole blood, taken in connection with sensitization to the hapten diphenylcyclopropenone (DPC). The TCR comes from a woman aged 40 to 49 with alopecia areata. Some clones in this sample may be carry-over from other donors' samples. The chain is built from TRBV7-8 and TRBJ1-5, with D unresolved. The CDR3, as DNA: TGTGCCAGCAGCTCGCGGGCCGGGCCCCAGCATTTT. It translates to CASSSRAGPQHF.